This T cell receptor beta chain was captured by sequencing in a study of cytomegalovirus exposure and HLA in healthy donors. General study points: Analysis was carried out at a later point, and it linked a missense DCLRE1C variant to TCR beta V- and J-gene trimming. Most of the TCR beta V segments (in an earlier analysis) were productive either about 87% or about 30% of the time. In a later analysis, HLA-associated beta chains showed higher expansion and lower generation probabilities than comparable chains.

Trimming removed 6 bases from V and 3 bases from J, with 10 bases in between. CDR1 and CDR2 from the germline V gene are KGHSH and LQKENI. The CDR3 length is 13 residues. A remark on this clone: Its antigen is unidentified.

With 60 Vbeta and 13 Jbeta primers, the PCR was carried out. Produced via immunoSEQ multiplex PCR; TCRdb's table is partial and in-frame only. Of 210,000 or so clones in the sample, 70% to 85% were seen once. The V and J genes are TRBV18 and TRBJ2-3; D is possibly TRBD2 (5 bases). The sample comprised PBMCs. The TCR originated in a girl aged 2-9 years in good health and CMV-seronegative. CDR3 sequence reads: CASSPGGTDTQYF. As DNA, the CDR3 is TGTGCCAGCTCCCCCGGAGGAACAGATACGCAGTATTTT. The full variable domain, rest sourced from reference TRBV18 and TRBJ2-3, is NAGVMQNPRHLVRRRGQEARLRCSPMKGHSHVYWYRQLPEEGLKFMVYLQKENIIDESGMPKERFSAEFPKEGPSILRIQQVVRGDSAAYFCASSPGGTDTQYFGPGTRLTVL.